This TCR beta chain was sequenced in a study of shared clonotypes between healthy human individuals. Using immunoSEQ multiplex PCR, the repertoire was profiled, and TCRdb retains in-frame clones only, with some absent. The table shows 850,000 to 1,200,000 clones, with about 76% occurring only once. The J segment lost 9 bases and the V segment lost 2 bases, leaving 11 bases of the junction unmatched. Germline CDR1 reads SGHNT; CDR2 reads YYREEE (reference sequence). This CDR3 contains 15 residues. This TCR was recovered from a man aged 18 to 30 in good health. The J gene is TRBJ2-1, the V gene TRBV5-4; 7 positions agree with TRBD1. The specimen sequenced was memory CD4+ T cells sorted from blood. Subset: CD45RA-negative fraction. The CDR3 DNA is TGTGCCAGCAGCTTAGGGGGACAGACTCCCAGTGAGCAGTTCTTC. It translates to CASSLGGQTPSEQFF.